A selection of T cell receptor beta chains follows, all from one sample in a study of regulatory T cells in long-lasting Graves disease. MiXCR, run by TCRdb on the multiplex PCR reads, gives a single entry per CDR3 protein. The sample includes about 360,000 distinct CDR3 sequences, about 16% of them seen just once. Separately, the same data were catalogued under a study of T cells in Graves' hyperthyroidism and ophthalmopathy.

The sample was peripheral blood mononuclear cells (PBMCs), taken at new diagnosis, from a patient treated with antithyroid drugs. The receptor set was obtained from a woman between 18 and 29 years old with Graves disease. Both conserved end residues are part of each CDR3. The order of the fields is clone size, V gene, J gene, D gene, CDR3 protein, CDR3 DNA. D genes are given only for firm matches. Part of the rows lack a size; the others show once, few, many or a class for expanded clones.

>few|TRBV5-1|TRBJ2-2|NA
CASSLEGGYGTANTGELFF
TGCGCCAGCAGCTTGGAAGGTGGGTACGGCACCGCGAACACCGGGGAGCTGTTTTTT
>NA|TRBV28|TRBJ2-1|NA
CASSYPLLTNNEQFF
TGTGCCAGCAGTTACCCCTTACTAACGAACAATGAGCAGTTCTTC
>many|TRBV2|TRBJ2-2|TRBD1
CASSSRDRATGELFF
TGTGCCAGCAGTTCCCGGGACAGGGCCACCGGGGAGCTGTTTTTT
>NA|TRBV9|TRBJ1-1|NA
CASRGNDSLPNTEAFF
TGTGCCAGCAGGGGAAACGACAGCCTTCCGAACACTGAAGCTTTCTTT
>few|TRBV6-2/TRBV6-3|TRBJ2-1|TRBD2
CASSEGSGGANEQFF
TGTGCCAGCAGTGAAGGTAGCGGGGGGGCCAATGAGCAGTTCTTC
>NA|TRBV6-1|TRBJ2-2|TRBD2
CASRSYLAGAGTGELFF
TGTGCCAGCAGGTCCTACCTAGCGGGAGCGGGCACCGGGGAGCTGTTTTTT
>few|TRBV29-1|TRBJ2-3|TRBD1
CSAGSGTGKSDTQYF
TGCAGCGCCGGATCCGGGACAGGGAAGTCAGATACGCAGTATTTT
>NA|TRBV9|TRBJ2-1|NA
CASSVGGLMNEQFF
TGTGCCAGCAGCGTAGGGGGGTTGATGAATGAGCAGTTCTTC
>many|TRBV6-2/TRBV6-3|TRBJ1-3|TRBD1
CASSYGLPGGGNTIYF
TGTGCCAGCAGTTACGGCTTACCAGGGGGTGGAAACACCATATATTTT
>many|TRBV28|TRBJ2-7|NA
CASSLSIGDNYEQYF
TGTGCCAGCAGTTTATCTATCGGCGACAACTACGAGCAGTACTTC
>few|TRBV20-1|TRBJ1-5|NA
CSARGSINQPQHF
TGCAGTGCTAGAGGGAGCATCAATCAGCCCCAGCATTTT
>many|TRBV5-1|TRBJ2-2|NA
CASRTRQGGTGELFF
TGCGCCAGCAGGACCCGTCAGGGGGGCACCGGGGAGCTGTTTTTT
>NA|TRBV4-1|TRBJ2-2|TRBD2
CASSQEILAGGANTGELFF
TGCGCCAGCAGCCAAGAAATCCTAGCGGGAGGAGCGAACACCGGGGAGCTGTTTTTT
>many|TRBV6-1|TRBJ1-1|TRBD1
CASSEHGTGMNTEAFF
TGTGCCAGCAGTGAACACGGGACAGGGATGAACACTGAAGCTTTCTTT
>once|TRBV3-1|TRBJ1-4|NA
CASTKQGSEKLFF
TGTGCCAGTACTAAACAGGGAAGTGAAAAACTGTTTTTT
>many|TRBV28|TRBJ2-3|TRBD2
CASSLRWGRARDTQYF
TGTGCCAGCAGTTTACGTTGGGGGAGGGCCCGGGATACGCAGTATTTT
>many|TRBV5-1|TRBJ2-1|TRBD1
CASSLGDRGSYNEQFF
TGCGCCAGCAGCTTGGGGGACAGGGGGTCCTACAATGAGCAGTTCTTC
>many|TRBV6-1|TRBJ2-3|NA
CASRPPGTDTQYF
TGTGCCAGCAGACCCCCAGGAACAGATACGCAGTATTTT
>many|TRBV12-3/TRBV12-4|TRBJ1-5|TRBD1
CASSADRGPNQPQHF
TGTGCCAGCAGCGCGGACAGGGGACCCAATCAGCCCCAGCATTTT
>many|TRBV6-1|TRBJ2-3|NA
CASIEILNGETQYF
TGTGCCAGCATCGAGATACTAAACGGGGAGACGCAGTATTTT
>many|TRBV20-1|TRBJ2-1|NA
CSARQGLSPYNEQFF
TGCAGTGCTAGACAGGGGTTGAGCCCCTACAATGAGCAGTTCTTC
>many|TRBV20-1|TRBJ2-1|TRBD2
CSARGAGRDNEQFF
TGCAGTGCTAGAGGAGCGGGGAGAGACAATGAGCAGTTCTTC
>few|TRBV20-1|TRBJ2-3|NA
CTILRAATDTQYF
TGCACTATCCTCCGGGCTGCCACAGATACGCAGTATTTT
>few|TRBV5-6|TRBJ2-3|NA
CASSSTSSPDTQYF
TGTGCCAGCAGCTCGACTAGTTCTCCAGATACGCAGTATTTT
>NA|TRBV13|TRBJ2-7|TRBD1
CASSLGWDRDSYEQYF
TGTGCCAGCAGCTTAGGGTGGGACAGAGACTCCTACGAGCAGTACTTC
>many|TRBV20-1|TRBJ2-7|TRBD2
CSATLARSSYEQYF
TGCAGTGCTACACTAGCGAGAAGCTCCTACGAGCAGTACTTC
>many|TRBV27|TRBJ2-1|TRBD1
CASSWGTGYNEQFF
TGTGCCAGCAGTTGGGGGACAGGGTACAATGAGCAGTTCTTC
>NA|TRBV7-2|TRBJ1-2|NA
CASSLNEDYGYTF
TGTGCCAGCAGCTTAAATGAAGACTATGGCTACACCTTC
>many|TRBV30|TRBJ1-1|NA
CAWSVGGGVAEAFF
TGTGCCTGGAGTGTAGGGGGGGGAGTAGCTGAAGCTTTCTTT
>few|TRBV7-9|TRBJ2-1|TRBD2
CASSFPGGAGLMSSYNEQFF
TGTGCCAGCAGCTTCCCGGGGGGGGCGGGGCTAATGAGCTCCTACAATGAGCAGTTCTTC
>NA|TRBV7-2|TRBJ2-1|NA
CASSLARTFNEQFF
TGTGCCAGCAGCTTAGCGAGGACCTTTAATGAGCAGTTCTTC
>few|TRBV5-4|TRBJ2-3|TRBD2
CASGLAGGWDTQYF
TGTGCCAGCGGCCTAGCGGGGGGGTGGGATACGCAGTATTTT
>many|TRBV28|TRBJ2-3|NA
CASSPIGVSTDTQYF
TGTGCCAGCAGCCCAATTGGCGTTAGCACAGATACGCAGTATTTT
>many|TRBV5-1|TRBJ2-1|TRBD2
CASSLGPSGGANEQFF
TGCGCCAGCAGCTTGGGTCCTAGCGGGGGGGCAAATGAGCAGTTCTTC
>many|TRBV2|TRBJ2-7|NA
CASKGEESGKYEQYF
TGTGCCAGCAAGGGGGAAGAAAGCGGAAAATACGAGCAGTACTTC
>many|TRBV2|TRBJ1-5|NA
CASRAGQSNQPQHF
TGTGCCAGCAGGGCCGGACAGAGCAATCAGCCCCAGCATTTT
>many|TRBV5-1|TRBJ2-2|NA
CASSLASDANTGELFF
TGTGCCAGCAGCTTGGCCTCCGACGCGAACACCGGGGAGCTGTTTTTT
>NA|TRBV7-3|TRBJ1-5|NA
CASSPFPSSNQPQHF
TGTGCCAGCAGCCCTTTTCCCTCAAGCAATCAGCCCCAGCATTTT
>many|TRBV5-5|TRBJ2-2|NA
CASSMGDTGELFF
TGTGCCAGCAGCATGGGGGACACCGGGGAGCTGTTTTTT
>NA|TRBV7-2|TRBJ2-2|TRBD2
CASSKTSGGWTGELFF
TGTGCCAGCAGCAAGACTAGCGGGGGCTGGACCGGGGAGCTGTTTTTT
>many|TRBV7-9|TRBJ2-5|TRBD2
CASSPAGGPETQYF
TGTGCCAGCAGTCCGGCGGGAGGGCCGGAGACCCAGTACTTC
>NA|TRBV7-9|TRBJ2-1|TRBD2
CASSYRRASGRDEQFF
TGTGCCAGCAGCTATCGCAGGGCTAGCGGGAGGGATGAGCAGTTCTTC
>NA|TRBV3-1|TRBJ2-1|TRBD2
CASSQDRGLAGTGEQFF
TGTGCCAGCAGCCAAGACAGGGGACTAGCGGGTACAGGGGAGCAGTTCTTC
>NA|TRBV9|TRBJ2-3|TRBD2
CASSTGGGPLSDTQYF
TGTGCCAGCAGCACCGGCGGGGGGCCACTTTCAGATACGCAGTATTTT
>few|TRBV28|TRBJ1-5|NA
CASSRARTTDQPQHF
TGTGCCAGCAGTCGCGCAAGAACTACGGATCAGCCCCAGCATTTT
>NA|TRBV9|TRBJ2-3|NA
CARGTPPYLQDTQYF
TGTGCCAGAGGGACCCCTCCATATCTACAAGATACGCAGTATTTT
>many|TRBV20-1|TRBJ1-5|NA
CSARGGSDSNQPQHF
TGCAGTGCTAGAGGGGGCAGCGATAGCAATCAGCCCCAGCATTTT
>NA|TRBV7-2|TRBJ1-6|TRBD1
CASSLEGAHNSPLHF
TGTGCCAGCAGCTTAGAGGGGGCCCATAATTCACCCCTCCACTTT
>many|TRBV3-1|TRBJ1-1|TRBD1
CASSQSHGTGGTEAFF
TGTGCCAGCAGCCAGTCCCACGGAACAGGGGGCACTGAAGCTTTCTTT
>once|TRBV28|TRBJ1-1|NA
CASSLRAGVPHTEAFF
TGTGCCAGCAGTTTAAGGGCGGGGGTCCCCCACACTGAAGCTTTCTTT
>many|TRBV30|TRBJ2-4|TRBD1
CAWSTSGQALAKNIQYF
TGTGCCTGGAGTACTTCCGGACAGGCCTTAGCCAAAAACATTCAGTACTTC
>many|TRBV2|TRBJ1-5|TRBD1
CASRDREDQPQHF
TGTGCCAGCCGGGACAGGGAAGATCAGCCCCAGCATTTT
>many|TRBV5-4|TRBJ2-3|TRBD1
CASSLEGQGIGQYF
TGTGCCAGCAGCTTGGAAGGACAGGGAATAGGGCAGTATTTT
>NA|TRBV6-2/TRBV6-3|TRBJ1-3|NA
CASREGPISGNTIYF
TGTGCCAGCAGGGAGGGACCGATCTCTGGAAACACCATATATTTT
>few|TRBV12-3/TRBV12-4|TRBJ1-4|TRBD1
CASKGDSYEKLFF
TGTGCCAGCAAGGGGGACAGCTATGAAAAACTGTTTTTT
>many|TRBV28|TRBJ2-3|NA
CASTHSSTDTQYF
TGTGCCAGCACTCACTCCTCCACAGATACGCAGTATTTT
>NA|TRBV4-1|TRBJ2-1|NA
CASSQDSLGGGQGNEQFF
TGCGCCAGCAGCCAAGACTCGTTGGGGGGAGGGCAGGGGAATGAGCAGTTCTTC
>many|TRBV15|TRBJ2-7|TRBD1
CATSKQGASEQYF
TGTGCCACCAGCAAACAGGGGGCAAGCGAGCAGTACTTC
>many|TRBV3-1|TRBJ2-3|NA
CASSQGPDTQYF
TGTGCCAGCAGCCAAGGACCAGATACGCAGTATTTT